Listed below are T cell receptor beta chains from one sample, sequenced in a study of cytomegalovirus exposure and HLA in healthy donors. Libraries were prepared by immunoSEQ multiplex PCR; TCRdb keeps only in-frame clonotypes and omits some of them. The sample shows 150,000 to 200,000 clones, about four fifths of them seen only once. The sequencing input was PBMCs. The receptors originated from a man between 18 and 29 years old in good health and CMV-seronegative. Each CDR3 is given with its conserved first and last residue. The order of the fields is V gene, J gene, CDR3 protein.

v_gene: TRBV5-1
j_gene: TRBJ1-4
CDR3aa: CASSGQGGTNEKLFF

v_gene: TRBV5-1
j_gene: TRBJ2-3
CDR3aa: CASTYLTSGGNTDTQYF

v_gene: TRBV6-5
j_gene: TRBJ2-4
CDR3aa: CASRQGRNIQYF

v_gene: TRBV6-5
j_gene: TRBJ1-2
CDR3aa: CASSYSTGGAWGYTF

v_gene: TRBV7-2
j_gene: TRBJ2-3
CDR3aa: CASSLGWTSGTSTDTQYF

v_gene: TRBV10-3
j_gene: TRBJ1-2
CDR3aa: CAIGDSRGKGYTF

v_gene: TRBV9
j_gene: TRBJ1-5
CDR3aa: CASSSGTGIQPQHF

v_gene: TRBV7-2
j_gene: TRBJ2-7
CDR3aa: CASSFQNHRQAGYEQYF

v_gene: TRBV28
j_gene: TRBJ2-7
CDR3aa: CASTGYSYEQYF

v_gene: TRBV2
j_gene: TRBJ1-2
CDR3aa: CASSEAFGYGYTF

v_gene: TRBV6-4
j_gene: TRBJ2-2
CDR3aa: CASSDDGGANTGELFF

v_gene: TRBV7-8
j_gene: TRBJ1-2
CDR3aa: CASSLNTGGNYGYTF

v_gene: TRBV6-5
j_gene: TRBJ2-1
CDR3aa: CASSYQRLAGADEQFF

v_gene: TRBV28
j_gene: TRBJ2-7
CDR3aa: CATRGGSIYEQYF

v_gene: TRBV5-4
j_gene: TRBJ2-3
CDR3aa: CASSLWGGTDTQYF

v_gene: TRBV7-8
j_gene: TRBJ2-5
CDR3aa: CASSPAQASGSLVETQYF

v_gene: TRBV28
j_gene: TRBJ1-5
CDR3aa: CASSKDRDDQPQHF

v_gene: TRBV18
j_gene: TRBJ2-1
CDR3aa: CASSPGRGGASNEQFF

v_gene: TRBV6-1
j_gene: TRBJ1-2
CDR3aa: CASSETGGGGYTF

v_gene: TRBV19
j_gene: TRBJ2-1
CDR3aa: CASSTIRFDNEQFF

v_gene: TRBV11-1
j_gene: TRBJ2-7
CDR3aa: CASSSYSGRAPEQYF

v_gene: TRBV25-1
j_gene: TRBJ1-6
CDR3aa: CASSEYRTAGKSPLHF

v_gene: TRBV6-6
j_gene: TRBJ2-7
CDR3aa: CASSAGGYEQYF

v_gene: TRBV5-4
j_gene: TRBJ1-2
CDR3aa: CASSAGREYGYTF

v_gene: TRBV4-1
j_gene: .
CDR3aa: CASSQDPGRIYEQYF